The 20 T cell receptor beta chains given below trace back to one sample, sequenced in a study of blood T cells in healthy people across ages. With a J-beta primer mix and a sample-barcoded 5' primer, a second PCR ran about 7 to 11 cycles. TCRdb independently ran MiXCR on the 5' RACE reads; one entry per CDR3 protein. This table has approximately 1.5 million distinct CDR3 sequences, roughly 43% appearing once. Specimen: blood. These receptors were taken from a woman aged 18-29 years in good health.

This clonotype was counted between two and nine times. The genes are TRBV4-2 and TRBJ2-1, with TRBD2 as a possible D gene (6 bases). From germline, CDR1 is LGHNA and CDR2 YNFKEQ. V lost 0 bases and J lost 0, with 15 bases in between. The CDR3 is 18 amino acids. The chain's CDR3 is CASSQDWSGGSSYNEQFF. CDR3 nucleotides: TGTGCCAGCAGCCAAGACTGGAGCGGAGGGAGCTCCTACAATGAGCAGTTCTTC.

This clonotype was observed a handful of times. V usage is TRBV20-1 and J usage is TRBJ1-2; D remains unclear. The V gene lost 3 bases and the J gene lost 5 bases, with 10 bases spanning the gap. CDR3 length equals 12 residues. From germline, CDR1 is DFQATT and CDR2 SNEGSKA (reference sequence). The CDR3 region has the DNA TGCAGTGCTAGCTCCCAGTTTTATGGCTACACCTTC. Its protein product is CSASSQFYGYTF.

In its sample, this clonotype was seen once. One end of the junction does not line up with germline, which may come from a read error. CDR3 coding DNA: TGTGCCGGCAGCCGGACTGGAAGCACAGATACGCAGTATTTT. Translating it yields CAGSRTGSTDTQYF. The rearrangement joins TRBV4-2 to TRBJ2-3, with D maybe TRBD2 (5 bases). Germline values: CDR1 LGHNA, CDR2 YNFKEQ. The CDR3 is made up of 14 amino acids.

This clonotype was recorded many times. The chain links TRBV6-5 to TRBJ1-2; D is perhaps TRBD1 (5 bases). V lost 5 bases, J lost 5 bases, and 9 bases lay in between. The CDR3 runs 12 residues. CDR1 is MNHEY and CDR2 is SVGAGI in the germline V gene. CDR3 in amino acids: CASSTRQYGYTF. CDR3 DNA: TGTGCCAGCAGTACCAGACAGTATGGCTACACCTTC.

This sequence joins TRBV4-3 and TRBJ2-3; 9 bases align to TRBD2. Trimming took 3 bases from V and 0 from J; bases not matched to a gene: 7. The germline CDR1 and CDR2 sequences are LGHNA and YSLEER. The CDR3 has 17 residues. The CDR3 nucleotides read TGCGCCAGCAGCCAGCCCAATAGCGGGAGAAGCACAGATACGCAGTATTTT. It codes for CASSQPNSGRSTDTQYF.

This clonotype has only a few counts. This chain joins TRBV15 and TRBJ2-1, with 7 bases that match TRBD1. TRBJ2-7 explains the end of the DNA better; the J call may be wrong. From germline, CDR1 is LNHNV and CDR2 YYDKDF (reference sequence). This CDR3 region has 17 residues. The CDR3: CATSRRSTGLSYNEQYF. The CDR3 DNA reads TGTGCCACCAGCAGACGATCGACAGGGTTATCCTACAATGAGCAGTACTTC.

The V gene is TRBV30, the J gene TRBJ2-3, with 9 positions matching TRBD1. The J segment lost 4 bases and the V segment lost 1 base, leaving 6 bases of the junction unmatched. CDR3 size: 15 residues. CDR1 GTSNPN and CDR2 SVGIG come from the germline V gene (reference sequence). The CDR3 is CAWSGTGVVADTQYF. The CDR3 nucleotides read TGTGCCTGGAGTGGGACAGGGGTGGTTGCAGATACGCAGTATTTT.

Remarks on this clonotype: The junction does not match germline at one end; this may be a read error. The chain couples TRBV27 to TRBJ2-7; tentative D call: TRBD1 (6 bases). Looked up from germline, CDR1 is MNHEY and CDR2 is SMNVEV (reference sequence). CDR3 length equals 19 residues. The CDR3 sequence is CASSSLTGIGPQGTYGQYF. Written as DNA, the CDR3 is TGTGCCAGCAGTTCCCTAACAGGTATCGGTCCACAGGGTACCTACGGGCAGTACTTC.

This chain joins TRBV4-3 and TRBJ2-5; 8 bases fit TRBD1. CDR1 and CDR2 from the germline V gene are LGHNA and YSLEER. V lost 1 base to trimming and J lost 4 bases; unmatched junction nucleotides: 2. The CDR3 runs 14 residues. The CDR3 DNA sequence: TGCGCCAGCAGCCAAGGGACAGGGCTAGAGACCCAGTACTTC. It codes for CASSQGTGLETQYF.

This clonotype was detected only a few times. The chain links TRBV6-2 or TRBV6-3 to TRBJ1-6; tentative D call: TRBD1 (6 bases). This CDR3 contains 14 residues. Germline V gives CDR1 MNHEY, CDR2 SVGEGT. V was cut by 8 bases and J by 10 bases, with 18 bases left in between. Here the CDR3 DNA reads TGTGCCAGCCAGTTTGGACAGCTAAAGTCACCCCTCCACTTT. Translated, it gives CASQFGQLKSPLHF.

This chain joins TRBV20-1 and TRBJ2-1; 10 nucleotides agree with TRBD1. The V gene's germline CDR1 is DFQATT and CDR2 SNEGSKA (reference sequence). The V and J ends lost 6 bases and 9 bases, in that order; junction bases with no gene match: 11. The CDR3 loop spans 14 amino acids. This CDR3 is CSAAGTGDTGEQFF. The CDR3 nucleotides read TGCAGTGCCGCCGGGACAGGGGACACGGGTGAGCAGTTCTTC.

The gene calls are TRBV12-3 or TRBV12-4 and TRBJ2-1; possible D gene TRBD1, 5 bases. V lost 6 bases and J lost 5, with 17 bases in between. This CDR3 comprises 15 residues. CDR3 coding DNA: TGTGCCAGCAGCTCCGAGGACAACGCCAACAATGAGCAGTTCTTC. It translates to CASSSEDNANNEQFF.

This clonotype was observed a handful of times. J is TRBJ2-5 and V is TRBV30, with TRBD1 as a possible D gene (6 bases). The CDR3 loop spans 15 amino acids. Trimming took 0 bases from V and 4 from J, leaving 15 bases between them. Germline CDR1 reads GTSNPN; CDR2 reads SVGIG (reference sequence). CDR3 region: CAWSVTGTRGETQYF. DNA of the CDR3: TGTGCCTGGAGTGTGACCGGGACCAGGGGAGAGACCCAGTACTTC.

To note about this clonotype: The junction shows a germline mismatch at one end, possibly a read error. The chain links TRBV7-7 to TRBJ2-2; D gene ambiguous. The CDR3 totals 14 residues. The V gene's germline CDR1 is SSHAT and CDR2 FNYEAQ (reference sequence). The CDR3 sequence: CASTDIRYTGELFF. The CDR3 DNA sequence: TGTGCTAGCACCGACATAAGATACACCGGGGAGCTGTTTTTT.

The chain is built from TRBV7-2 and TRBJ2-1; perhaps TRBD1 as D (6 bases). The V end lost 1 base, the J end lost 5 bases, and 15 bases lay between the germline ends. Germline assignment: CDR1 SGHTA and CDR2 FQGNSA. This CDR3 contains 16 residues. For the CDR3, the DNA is TGTGCCAGCAGCTTAGTCACAGGGAATGAAAACAATGAGCAGTTCTTC. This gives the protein CASSLVTGNENNEQFF.

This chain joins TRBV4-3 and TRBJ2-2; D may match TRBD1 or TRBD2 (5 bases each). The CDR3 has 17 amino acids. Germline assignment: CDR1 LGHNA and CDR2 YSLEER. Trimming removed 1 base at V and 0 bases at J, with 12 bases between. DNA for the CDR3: TGCGCCAGCAGCCAAGCCGGGGCAGTCGCGAACACCGGGGAGCTGTTTTTT. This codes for CASSQAGAVANTGELFF.

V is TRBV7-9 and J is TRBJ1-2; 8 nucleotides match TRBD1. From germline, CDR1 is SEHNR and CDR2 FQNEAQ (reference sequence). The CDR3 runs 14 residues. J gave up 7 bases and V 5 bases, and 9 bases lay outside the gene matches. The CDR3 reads CASSTNSGGPGYTF. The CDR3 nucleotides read TGTGCCAGCAGCACCAATTCAGGGGGCCCTGGCTACACCTTC. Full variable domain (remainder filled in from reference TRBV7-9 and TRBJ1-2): DTGVSQNPRHKITKRGQNVTFRCDPISEHNRLYWYRQTLGQGPEFLTYFQNEAQLEKSRLLSDRFSAERPKGSFSTLEIQRTEQGDSAMYLCASSTNSGGPGYTFGSGTRLTVV.

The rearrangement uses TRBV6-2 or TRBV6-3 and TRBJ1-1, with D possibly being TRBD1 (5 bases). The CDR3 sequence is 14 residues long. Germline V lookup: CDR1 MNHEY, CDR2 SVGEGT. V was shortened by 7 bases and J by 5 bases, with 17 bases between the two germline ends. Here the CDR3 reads CASTHSGGRTEAFF. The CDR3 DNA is TGTGCCAGCACCCACTCCGGGGGTAGGACTGAAGCTTTCTTT.

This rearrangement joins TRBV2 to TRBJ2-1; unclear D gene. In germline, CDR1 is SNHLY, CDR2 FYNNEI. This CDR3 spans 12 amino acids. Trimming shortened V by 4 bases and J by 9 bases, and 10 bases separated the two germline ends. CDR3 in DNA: TGTGCCAGCAGTGGAGCCTTTGGTGAGCAGTTCTTC. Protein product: CASSGAFGEQFF.

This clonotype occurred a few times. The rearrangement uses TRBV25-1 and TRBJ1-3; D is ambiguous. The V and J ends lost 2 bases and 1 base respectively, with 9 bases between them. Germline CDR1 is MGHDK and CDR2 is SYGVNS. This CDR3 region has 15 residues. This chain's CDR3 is CASSERMGSGNTIYF. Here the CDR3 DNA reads TGTGCCAGCAGTGAACGGATGGGGTCTGGAAACACCATATATTTT.